The entry that follows covers one T cell receptor (beta chain) sequence. The antigen is not known. The CDR3 contains 14 residues. The ends were cut back, 4 bases at V and 2 bases at J, with 11 bases in the middle. Germline V gives CDR1 ENHRY, CDR2 SYGVKD. These data come from a study of blood T cells in healthy people across ages. Overall study results and limits: When one million T cells were used, diversity estimates were thought to be underestimates.

A second roughly 7 to 11 cycle PCR used barcoded and J-beta primers. Every cDNA was tagged by a template-switch adaptor with 12 random nucleotides. Each CDR3 protein is one row after TCRdb ran MiXCR on the 5' RACE reads. This repertoire shows about 720,000 distinct CDR3 sequences, 20% to 25% found once; its top ten account for roughly 22%. Source material: blood. The receptor was isolated from a man between 65 and 85 years old in good health. V and J are TRBV10-3 and TRBJ2-5, with D possibly being TRBD2 (6 bases). CDR3 sequence reads: CAISGPGVQETQYF. The CDR3 DNA follows: TGTGCCATCAGTGGGCCGGGAGTTCAAGAGACCCAGTACTTC.